This TCR beta chain was identified in a study of immune characterization of retroperitoneal liposarcoma. Each CDR3 protein gets one entry after TCRdb re-called the PCR reads with MiXCR. The sample lists thousands of distinct CDR3 sequences, about 40% occurring once. In this sample, this clonotype turned up a few times. Unmatched junction bases numbered 1, after V lost 1 base and J lost 0 bases. This CDR3 contains 15 residues. The clonotype originates from a male donor with retroperitoneal liposarcoma. The rearrangement uses TRBV5-3 and TRBJ2-3; 8 bases fit TRBD2. TRBV5-3 carries the ORF label, with uncertain function. The sample comprised tumor tissue. The CDR3 nucleotides are TGTGCCAGAAGCTTGCGGGGGGGGAGCACAGATACGCAGTATTTT. Translated: CARSLRGGSTDTQYF.